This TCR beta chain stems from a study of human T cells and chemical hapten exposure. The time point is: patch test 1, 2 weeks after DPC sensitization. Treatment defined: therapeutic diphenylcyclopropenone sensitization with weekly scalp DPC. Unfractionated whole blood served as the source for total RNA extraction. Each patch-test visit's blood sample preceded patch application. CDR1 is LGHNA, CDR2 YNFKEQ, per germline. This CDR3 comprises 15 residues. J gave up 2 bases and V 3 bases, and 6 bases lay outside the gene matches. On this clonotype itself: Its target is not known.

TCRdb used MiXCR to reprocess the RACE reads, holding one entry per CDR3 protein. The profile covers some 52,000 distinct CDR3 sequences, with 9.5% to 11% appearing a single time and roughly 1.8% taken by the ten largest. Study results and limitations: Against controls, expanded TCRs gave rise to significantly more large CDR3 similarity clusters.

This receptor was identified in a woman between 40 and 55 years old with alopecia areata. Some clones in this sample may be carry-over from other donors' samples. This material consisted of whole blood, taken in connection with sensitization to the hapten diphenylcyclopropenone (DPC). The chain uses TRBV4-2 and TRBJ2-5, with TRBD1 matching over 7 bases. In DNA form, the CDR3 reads TGTGCCAGCAGCCACTCACAGGGGATTCAAGAGACCCAGTACTTC. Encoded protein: CASSHSQGIQETQYF.